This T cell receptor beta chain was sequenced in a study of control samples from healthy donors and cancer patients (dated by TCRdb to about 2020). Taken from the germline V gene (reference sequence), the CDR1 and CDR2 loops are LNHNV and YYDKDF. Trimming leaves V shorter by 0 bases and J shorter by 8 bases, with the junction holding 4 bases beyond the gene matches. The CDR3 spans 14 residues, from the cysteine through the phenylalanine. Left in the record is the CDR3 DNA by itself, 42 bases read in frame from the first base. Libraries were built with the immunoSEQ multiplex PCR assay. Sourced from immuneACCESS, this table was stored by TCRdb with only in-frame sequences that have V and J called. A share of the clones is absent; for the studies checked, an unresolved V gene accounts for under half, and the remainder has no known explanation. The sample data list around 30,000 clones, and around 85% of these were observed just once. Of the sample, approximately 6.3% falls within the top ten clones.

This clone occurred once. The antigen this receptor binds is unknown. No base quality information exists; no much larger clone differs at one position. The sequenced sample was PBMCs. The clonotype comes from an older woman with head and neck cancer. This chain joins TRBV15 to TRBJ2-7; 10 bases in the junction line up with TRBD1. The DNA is TGTGCCACCAGCAGAGACGGGACAGGGGCTCAGCAGTACTTC. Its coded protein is CATSRDGTGAQQYF.